Listed below are T cell receptor beta chains from one sample, sequenced in a study of shared clonotypes between healthy human individuals. Generated by immunoSEQ multiplex PCR, the TCRdb table keeps only in-frame clones and is missing some. The table has about 2.2 million clones, 90% to 95% seen once. Material for sequencing was naive CD8+ T cells from PBMCs. These receptors originate from a man younger than 30 in good health. Some clones in this sample may be carry-over from other donors' samples. Both conserved end residues are part of each CDR3. The D gene is left open where the match is weak. A clone size is listed for some rows: how often the clone was seen (once, few, many), or a class if it is expanded.

.	TRBV5-4	.	TRBJ2-5	TGTGCCAGCAGCTTGAACGGTTTGGGGGAGACCCAGTACTTC	CASSLNGLGETQYF
.	TRBV9	TRBD1	TRBJ2-2	TGTGCCAGCAGCCCTCCGGGACAGGGGCTCACCGGGGAGCTGTTTTTT	CASSPPGQGLTGELFF
.	TRBV9	TRBD2	TRBJ2-5	TGTGCCAGCAGCGTAGGGGACTACCAACAAGAGACCCAGTACTTC	CASSVGDYQQETQYF
.	TRBV7-6	.	TRBJ2-1	TGTGCCAGCAGCTGGACCCCCGACCATGAGCAGTTCTTC	CASSWTPDHEQFF
.	TRBV13	TRBD2	TRBJ2-1	TGTGCCAGCAGCCCGGGACTAGCCAATGAGCAGTTCTTC	CASSPGLANEQFF
.	TRBV2	.	TRBJ1-2	TGTGCCAGCAGTGAGCAGAGCCCTAACTATGGCTACACCTTC	CASSEQSPNYGYTF
.	TRBV7-9	.	TRBJ2-7	TGTGCCAGCAGCTTTTCCGCCCCCCCGGGACAGTACTTC	CASSFSAPPGQYF
.	TRBV7-3	.	TRBJ2-3	TGTGCCAGCAGCTTAAGTCGATACACAGATACGCAGTATTTT	CASSLSRYTDTQYF
.	TRBV6-6	TRBD2	TRBJ2-7	TGTGCCAGCAGTTACTCCACTAGCGAGCCCTACGAGCAGTACTTC	CASSYSTSEPYEQYF
.	TRBV15	.	TRBJ2-7	TGTGCCACCAGCAGAGGGCAGACGGCCGAGCAGTACTTC	CATSRGQTAEQYF
.	TRBV18	.	TRBJ2-1	TGTGCCAGCTCACCAAGAAGTTACAATGAGCAGTTCTTC	CASSPRSYNEQFF
.	TRBV19	TRBD1	TRBJ1-2	TGTGCCAGTAGCCCGGGACAGCAGTACTATGGCTACACCTTC	CASSPGQQYYGYTF
.	TRBV27	.	TRBJ2-1	TGTGCCAGCAGTTTTTTTGGCGGGAACTACAATGAGCAGTTCTTC	CASSFFGGNYNEQFF
.	TRBV29-1	.	TRBJ2-3	TGCAGCGTCCCCGGAGTCATTTGGGACACAGTAGAGAGCACAGATACGCAGTATTTT	CSVPGVIWDTVESTDTQYF
.	TRBV19	TRBD1	TRBJ1-5	TGTGCCAGTAGTACGACAGGGGATAGCAATCAGCCCCAGCATTTT	CASSTTGDSNQPQHF
.	TRBV27	TRBD2	TRBJ2-1	TGTGCCAGCAGCGGGAGGGACCACAATGAGCAGTTCTTC	CASSGRDHNEQFF
.	TRBV5-4	.	TRBJ1-2	TGTGCCAGCAGCTGGGGCCTGGCAGGGGCGAATGGCTACACCTTC	CASSWGLAGANGYTF
.	TRBV30	.	TRBJ1-1	TGTGCCTGGAGTGTACGAGGGTTCACTGAAGCTTTCTTT	CAWSVRGFTEAFF
.	TRBV4-1	TRBD1	TRBJ1-1	TGCGCCAGCAGCCAGCTACAGGGGGTTGCTGAAGCTTTCTTT	CASSQLQGVAEAFF
.	TRBV28	.	TRBJ2-1	TGTGCCAGCAGTCTTCCTGATAGCGGAACCAACTACAATGAGCAGTTCTTC	CASSLPDSGTNYNEQFF
.	TRBV7-6	.	TRBJ2-3	TGTGCCAGCAGCTTAGGGGCCGGGACAGATACGCAGTATTTT	CASSLGAGTDTQYF
.	TRBV5-1	TRBD1	TRBJ2-7	TGCGCCAGCAGTTCCCCGGGACAGTCGTACGAGCAGTACTTC	CASSSPGQSYEQYF
.	TRBV5-4	TRBD2	TRBJ2-7	TGTGCCAGCAGCTGGGGGAGCGGGAAGGGATACGAGCAGTACTTC	CASSWGSGKGYEQYF
.	TRBV5-5	TRBD1	TRBJ1-5	TGTGCCAGCAGCGACGGGACAGGGGTTTTTCAGCCCCAGCATTTT	CASSDGTGVFQPQHF
.	TRBV28	.	TRBJ2-5	TGTGCCAGCAGGCCCCTCGGGGAGCAAGAGACCCAGTACTTC	CASRPLGEQETQYF
.	TRBV7-9	.	TRBJ1-3	TGTGCCAGCAGCAATCGACAAGACTCTGGAAACACCATATATTTT	CASSNRQDSGNTIYF
.	TRBV11-2	.	TRBJ1-2	TGTGCCAGCAGCTCCGGGACGTTATCCTATGGCTACACCTTC	CASSSGTLSYGYTF
.	TRBV28	.	TRBJ1-5	TGTGCCAGCAGTGAGCTGGGACTTCGGATTGGCCAGCCCCAGCATTTT	CASSELGLRIGQPQHF
.	TRBV9	.	TRBJ1-2	TGTGCCAGCAGCGTAGAGCCGTACAATCACTACACCTTC	CASSVEPYNHYTF
.	TRBV7-6	TRBD1	TRBJ1-2	TGTGCCAGCAGCGGAGGGACAGACTATGGCTACACCTTC	CASSGGTDYGYTF
.	TRBV27	.	TRBJ2-3	TGTGCCAGCAGTCATCTGGGGGCTACTAGCACAGATACGCAGTATTTT	CASSHLGATSTDTQYF
.	TRBV27	TRBD1	TRBJ1-1	TGTGCCAGCAGTTTAGGGGACAGGAACACTGAAGCTTTCTTT	CASSLGDRNTEAFF
.	TRBV12-2	.	TRBJ1-1	TGTGCAAGTCGTCCCCGAACCGGCACTGAAGCTTTCTTT	CASRPRTGTEAFF
.	TRBV13	TRBD1	TRBJ1-1	TGTGCCAGCAGCTCCCCAGGGGGCACTGAAGCTTTCTTT	CASSSPGGTEAFF
once	TRBV29-1	.	TRBJ2-1	TGCAGCGCCCGGGAAGATAAGCAGTTCTTC	CSAREDKQFF
.	TRBV15	TRBD2	TRBJ2-3	TGTGCCACCAGCCACCTAAGCGGGAGAGCGGATACGCAGTATTTT	CATSHLSGRADTQYF
.	TRBV28	.	TRBJ1-2	TGTGCCAGCAGTTACCCGGGACCAAACTATGGCTACACCTTC	CASSYPGPNYGYTF
.	TRBV4-3	.	TRBJ1-1	TGCGCCAGCAGCCAAGGTCCCTTAGGGGGGGTCGCCACTGAAGCTTTCTTT	CASSQGPLGGVATEAFF
.	TRBV4-1	TRBD2	TRBJ2-5	TGCGCCAGCAGCCCCACTAGCGGGAGATGGAGGGAGACCCAGTACTTC	CASSPTSGRWRETQYF
.	TRBV9	TRBD2	TRBJ2-1	TGTGCCAGCAGCGTAGTGCCTAGCGGGCCCCAAACGGCCTACAATGAGCAGTTCTTC	CASSVVPSGPQTAYNEQFF
.	TRBV4-1	TRBD2	TRBJ2-2	TGCGCCAGCAGCCAACATATACTCGGGGGGGACACCGGGGAGCTGTTTTTT	CASSQHILGGDTGELFF
.	TRBV5-6	TRBD2	TRBJ2-7	TGTGCCAGCAGCCAATCACTAGCGCCCTACGAGCAGTACTTC	CASSQSLAPYEQYF
.	TRBV28	TRBD2	TRBJ2-7	TGTGCCAGCAGTTTTCCTGGGACTAGCGGGAGACCCCCCTACGAGCAGTACTTC	CASSFPGTSGRPPYEQYF
.	TRBV9	.	TRBJ1-2	TGTGCCAGCAGCGTCGACAGGAATGGCTACACCTTC	CASSVDRNGYTF
.	TRBV4-1	.	TRBJ2-7	TGCGCCAGCAGCCAAGAAGTCAGGACAGCCTACGAGCAGTACTTC	CASSQEVRTAYEQYF
.	TRBV28	.	TRBJ1-3	TGTGCCAGCAGTTTACTTGGGGGCGCGGGAAACACCATATATTTT	CASSLLGGAGNTIYF
.	TRBV28	.	TRBJ2-1	TGTGCCAGCAGTTCCAATCTGGGTATAGCCTACAATGAGCAGTTCTTC	CASSSNLGIAYNEQFF
.	TRBV7-3	.	TRBJ2-1	TGTGCCAGCAGCTTAGTCGGGGCCCTTGGGGTCGAGCAGTTCTTC	CASSLVGALGVEQFF
.	TRBV10-3	TRBD2	TRBJ2-7	TGTGCCATCAGTGAGTCGGGAGGGGCAGGAGGAAAATACGAGCAGTACTTC	CAISESGGAGGKYEQYF
.	TRBV6-6	.	TRBJ1-5	TGTGCCAGCAGCTCCGGACCTGAAAATCAGCCCCAGCATTTT	CASSSGPENQPQHF
.	TRBV7-9	.	TRBJ1-1	TGTGCCGGGTACCTGGGGGGCGCACCGGACACTGAAGCTTTCTTT	CAGYLGGAPDTEAFF
.	TRBV7-9	.	TRBJ1-2	TGTGCCAGCGAAACAGGCGGGACAAACTATGGCTACACCTTC	CASETGGTNYGYTF
.	TRBV19	.	TRBJ2-1	TGTGCCAGTAGTATAGCCCCGGGGGACAATGAGCAGTTCTTC	CASSIAPGDNEQFF
once	TRBV6-5	.	TRBJ2-2	TGTGCCAGCAGTTACTCGACCAGGGCAAACACCGGGGAGCTGTTTTTT	CASSYSTRANTGELFF
once	TRBV27	.	TRBJ2-1	TGTGCCAGCAGTTTAATCGCAGGGCAGAGCTCCTACAATGAGCAGTTCTTC	CASSLIAGQSSYNEQFF
few	TRBV7-9	.	TRBJ1-1	TGTGCCAGCAGCTTAGTGAGAGACACTGAAGCTTTCTTT	CASSLVRDTEAFF
.	TRBV4-1	.	TRBJ2-3	TGCGCCAGCAGCCTTCCAAGGGCCCCGAGCACAGATACGCAGTATTTT	CASSLPRAPSTDTQYF